This T cell receptor beta chain was captured in a study of breast tumors, draining lymph nodes, adjacent tissues. The study's findings and limits: Data fit most tumor T cells coming from lymph node, expanding in tumor. Tumors had less TCR diversity than lymph nodes, more than nontumor tissue. Luminal-like breast cancer showed significantly greater tumor-nontumor repertoire similarity than basal-like breast cancer did.

In the case of this clonotype: Its target is unknown.

Axillary draining lymph nodes of breast cancer patients supplied the node samples. TCRdb reprocessed the multiplex PCR reads via MiXCR and lists one record per CDR3 protein. The data contain over 200,000 distinct CDR3 sequences, about 30% of them singletons. The CDR3 contains 14 residues. The germline CDR1 and CDR2 sequences are WNHNN and SYGVQD (reference sequence). The receptor comes from a female donor with breast cancer. Some clones in this sample may be carry-over from other donors' samples. The genes are TRBV10-1 and TRBJ2-3; D may be TRBD1 (5 bases). The J call is uncertain, as TRBJ1-5 better fits the DNA end. Material: axillary lymph node tissue. CDR3 DNA sequence: TGCGCCAGCAGTGCGACAGAACGTGGAGAAACGCAGCATTTT. It specifies CASSATERGETQHF.